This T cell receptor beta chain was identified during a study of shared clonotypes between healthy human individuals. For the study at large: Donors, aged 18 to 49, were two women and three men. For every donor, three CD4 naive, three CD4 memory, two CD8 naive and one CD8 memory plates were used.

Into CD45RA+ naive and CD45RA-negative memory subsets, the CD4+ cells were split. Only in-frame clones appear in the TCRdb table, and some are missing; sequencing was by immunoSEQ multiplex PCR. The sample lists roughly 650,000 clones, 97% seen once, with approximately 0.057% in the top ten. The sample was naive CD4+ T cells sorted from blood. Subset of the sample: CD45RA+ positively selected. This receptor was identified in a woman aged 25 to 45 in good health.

Written as DNA, the CDR3 is TGTGCCAGCAGTTACGCGTCCGTGACCCAGTACTTC. It encodes CASSYASVTQYF. This rearrangement joins TRBV6-6 to TRBJ2-5; D not resolved. Per germline, CDR1 MNHNY and CDR2 SVGAGI (reference sequence). Between the trimmed V and J ends, which lost 2 bases and 7 bases, there was a span of 8 bases. This CDR3 is built from 12 residues.